Here is one T cell receptor (beta chain) with its context. Germline CDR1 reads SGHKS; CDR2 reads YYEKEE (reference sequence). Deletions cut 0 bases from V and 6 bases from J, with 13 bases between. This CDR3 has 15 amino acids. The data derive from a study of blood T cell repertoires in COVID-19. About the study: PBMCs, B-cell-depleted T cells, or T cells provided the cDNA or gDNA that made up the material.

Produced via immunoSEQ multiplex PCR; TCRdb's table is partial and in-frame only. The data show just under 45,000 clones, around 84% seen once. This TCR was sampled from a human donor in a cohort sampled during active COVID-19. Sequencing used peripheral blood. J is TRBJ1-5 and V is TRBV5-5; D is undetermined. The CDR3 is CASSLAVEAGQPQHF. The DNA for the CDR3 is TGTGCCAGCAGCTTGGCCGTGGAGGCAGGTCAGCCCCAGCATTTT. Complete variable domain (other parts from reference TRBV5-5 and TRBJ1-5): DAGVTQSPTHLIKTRGQQVTLRCSPISGHKSVSWYQQVLGQGPQFIFQYYEKEERGRGNFPDRFSARQFPNYSSELNVNALLLGDSALYLCASSLAVEAGQPQHFGDGTRLSIL.